Each of the 10 T cell receptor beta chains below was sequenced from the same sample in a study of T cell responses to AZD1222 COVID-19 vaccine (dated by TCRdb to 2020 to 2022). Read against the paper, the sample's time point label means: about 28 days (+/-7) after the second vaccine dose. The intended sense of this specimen's treatment or condition label: meningococcal conjugate vaccine given as trial control. The library was built by means of the immunoSEQ multiplex PCR assay. This is the immuneACCESS table as TCRdb keeps it, with only in-frame sequences that have V and J called. A part of the clones is gone; compared with another copy, unresolved V genes explain less than half, and the rest is unexplained. This sample holds 200,000 to 250,000 clones; about 94% were observed only once. The ten largest clonotypes hold around 1.7% of the sample. The material was peripheral blood, obtained 28 days after the second dose of the MenACWY control vaccine. These receptors were taken from an adult who received the MenACWY meningococcal vaccine as a control.

The V and J genes are TRBV6-1 and TRBJ1-5; no definite D call. The ends were cut back, 2 bases at V and 9 bases at J, with 11 bases in the middle. Germline values: CDR1 MNHNS, CDR2 SASEGT. CDR3 length: 13 amino acids. The DNA of the CDR3 is TGTGCCAGCAGTGAATTGGGTGCTCCGCCCCAGCATTTT. This encodes CASSELGAPPQHF.

The chain carries TRBV7-2 and TRBJ2-7, with 12 bases lining up with TRBD1. Germline V gives CDR1 SGHTA, CDR2 FQGNSA. The CDR3 has 16 amino acids. J was trimmed by 7 bases and V by 2 bases; bases with no gene match: 9. Here the CDR3 reads CASSLIRGQGAREQYF. The DNA for the CDR3 is TGTGCCAGCAGCTTAATCCGGGGACAGGGGGCTCGGGAGCAGTACTTC.

The rearrangement uses TRBV4-1 and TRBJ2-2, with 11 bases that match TRBD2. V dropped 3 bases and J dropped 5; count of bases not matched to a gene: 8. The CDR3 contains 17 residues. Germline V gene data show CDR1 as MGHRA and CDR2 as YSYEKL. The CDR3 region is CASSHPLAGEPTGELFF. The CDR3 DNA reads as TGCGCCAGCAGCCACCCACTAGCGGGAGAACCTACCGGGGAGCTGTTTTTT.

The V gene is TRBV28, the J gene TRBJ1-2; 8 bases match TRBD1. The V gene's germline CDR1 is MDHEN and CDR2 SYDVKM. Unmatched junction bases numbered 5, after V lost 5 bases and J lost 0 bases. The CDR3 consists of 15 residues. The CDR3 protein is CASSIGQGANYGYTF. CDR3 nucleotides: TGTGCCAGCAGTATAGGACAGGGAGCTAACTATGGCTACACCTTC.

The chain joins TRBV5-1 to TRBJ2-7; D is possibly TRBD1 or TRBD2 (5 bases each). Germline loops: CDR1 SGHRS, CDR2 YFSETQ. The CDR3 has 15 amino acids. Trimming stripped 0 bases from V and 2 bases from J, with 12 bases between. The chain's CDR3 is CASSLAAGSPYEQYF. CDR3 DNA: TGCGCCAGCAGCTTGGCGGCAGGGAGTCCCTACGAGCAGTACTTC.

The CDR3 region has the DNA TGCGCCAGCAGCCAATCCCGGTCGCGTAACTATGGCTACACCTTC. This gives the protein CASSQSRSRNYGYTF. V and J are TRBV4-3 and TRBJ1-2; D gene ambiguous. The V end lost 2 bases, the J end lost 1 base, and 11 bases lay between the germline ends. The CDR3 is 15 residues long. Germline V gene data show CDR1 as LGHNA and CDR2 as YSLEER.

This clone was detected only once. This chain connects TRBV5-4 to TRBJ1-2, with a tentative D call TRBD1 (6 bases). Germline CDR1 is SGHNT and CDR2 is YYREEE (reference sequence). The V end lost 4 bases, the J end lost 4 bases, and 23 bases lay between the germline ends. The CDR3 extends over 17 amino acids. In DNA, the CDR3 is TGTGCCAGCAGCCCTGGAGGGGGGGGACACATCCTCTATGGCTACACCTTC. It encodes CASSPGGGGHILYGYTF.

V usage is TRBV9 and J usage is TRBJ1-5; D not resolved. Germline-derived CDR1 and CDR2 are SGDLS and YYNGEE. The CDR3 length is 16 residues. Trimming cost V 5 bases and J 0 bases, with 15 bases left between them. CDR3 nucleotide sequence: TGTGCCAGCAGGGTTTTAGCAGCATATAGCAATCAGCCCCAGCATTTT. Translating gives CASRVLAAYSNQPQHF.

The chain carries TRBV28 and TRBJ2-5; D might be TRBD1 (6 bases). The CDR3 runs 19 residues. Germline lookup yields CDR1 MDHEN and CDR2 SYDVKM. V dropped 1 base and J dropped 0 bases, with 21 bases sitting between them. The CDR3 sequence: CASSLYRLVDRLYQETQYF. In nucleotides, the CDR3 is TGTGCCAGCAGTTTATACCGACTGGTGGACAGACTGTACCAAGAGACCCAGTACTTC. Based on the CDR3 plus reference TRBV28 and TRBJ2-5, the full variable domain is DVKVTQSSRYLVKRTGEKVFLECVQDMDHENMFWYRQDPGLGLRLIYFSYDVKMKEKGDIPEGYSVSREKKERFSLILESASTNQTSMYLCASSLYRLVDRLYQETQYFGPGTRLLVL.

The chain recombines TRBV12-3 or TRBV12-4 with TRBJ2-2, with D uncertain. CDR3 length: 12 amino acids. The V end was cut by 5 bases, the J end by 6 bases, with 7 bases between. The CDR3 DNA reads as TGTGCCAGCAGTCAGAGCGCCGGGGAGCTGTTTTTT. It specifies CASSQSAGELFF.